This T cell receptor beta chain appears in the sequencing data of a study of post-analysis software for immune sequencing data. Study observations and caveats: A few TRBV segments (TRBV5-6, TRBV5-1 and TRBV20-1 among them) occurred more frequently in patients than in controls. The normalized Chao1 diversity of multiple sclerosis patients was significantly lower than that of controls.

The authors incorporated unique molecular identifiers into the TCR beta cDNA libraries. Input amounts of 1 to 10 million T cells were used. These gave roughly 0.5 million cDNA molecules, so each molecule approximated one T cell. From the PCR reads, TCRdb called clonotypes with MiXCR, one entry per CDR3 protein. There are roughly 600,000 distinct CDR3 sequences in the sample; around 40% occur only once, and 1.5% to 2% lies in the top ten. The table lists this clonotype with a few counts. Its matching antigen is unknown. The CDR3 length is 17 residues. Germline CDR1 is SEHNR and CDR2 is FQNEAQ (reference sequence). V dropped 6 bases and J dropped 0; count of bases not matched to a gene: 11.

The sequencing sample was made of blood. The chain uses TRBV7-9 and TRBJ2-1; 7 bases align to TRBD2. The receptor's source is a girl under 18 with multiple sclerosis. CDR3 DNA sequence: TGTGCCAGCAGAGATCCGCGGGGGACGAGCTCCTACAATGAGCAGTTCTTC. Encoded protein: CASRDPRGTSSYNEQFF.